This entry lists 12 T cell receptor beta chains sequenced from one sample in a study of PD-1 blockade in classical Hodgkin lymphoma. This table comes from immunoSEQ multiplex PCR, and its TCRdb copy is limited to in-frame clones, with some not included. The sample has approximately 11,000 clones, 80% seen once. Brentuximab vedotin exposure varied among the patients, all of whom had relapsed after autologous stem cell transplantation. Sequencing was performed on peripheral blood mononuclear cells (PBMCs), taken before the second cycle of nivolumab. The receptors here all came from a human donor with classical Hodgkin lymphoma.

The chain has TRBV6-1 and TRBJ1-6, with no clear D. Germline V gene lookup returns CDR1 MNHNS and CDR2 SASEGT. The CDR3 covers 16 residues. Trimming pared 2 bases from V and 4 bases from J, leaving 12 bases between. This CDR3 is CASSERWTVYNSPLHF. Here the CDR3 DNA reads TGTGCCAGCAGTGAAAGATGGACGGTGTATAATTCACCCCTCCACTTT.

This clone showed up just a few times. V usage is TRBV7-9 and J usage is TRBJ1-3; D unresolved. The germline CDR1 and CDR2 sequences are SEHNR and FQNEAQ (reference sequence). The CDR3 contains 16 residues. The V and J ends lost 3 bases and 2 bases respectively, with 14 bases between them. This CDR3 is CASSFGASLTGNTIYF. Written as DNA, the CDR3 is TGTGCCAGCAGCTTTGGCGCCAGTCTTACTGGAAACACCATATATTTT.

The chain combines TRBV30 with TRBJ1-6; 10 bases match TRBD1. This CDR3 contains 12 residues. CDR1 is GTSNPN, CDR2 SVGIG, per germline (reference sequence). The CDR3 sequence: CASDRGPSPLHF. DNA for the CDR3: TGTGCTTCCGACAGGGGGCCTTCACCCCTCCACTTT.

The rearrangement uses TRBV7-2 and TRBJ2-3; maybe TRBD2 (6 bases). This CDR3 contains 14 residues. CDR1 SGHTA and CDR2 FQGNSA come from the germline V gene. V shed 5 bases and J shed 6 bases, with 15 bases lying between them. This CDR3 reads CASSPPPAGDTQYF. Here the CDR3 DNA reads TGTGCCAGCAGCCCCCCCCCTGCGGGGGATACGCAGTATTTT.

The rearrangement links TRBV28 to TRBJ2-4; the D gene could be TRBD1 or TRBD2 (5 bases each). V lost 1 base, J lost 5 bases, and 15 bases lay in between. The CDR3 consists of 16 residues. Germline V gene data show CDR1 as MDHEN and CDR2 as SYDVKM. In DNA form, the CDR3 reads TGTGCCAGCAGTTTATTGAGGTTCGGGGCTCAAAACATTCAGTACTTC. Translated: CASSLLRFGAQNIQYF.

A note on this clone: A junction boundary mismatches the germline segment, possibly from a read error. The chain links TRBV2 to TRBJ1-2, with a possible D match to TRBD1 (6 bases). The germline V gene has CDR1 SNHLY and CDR2 FYNNEI. The CDR3 extends over 12 amino acids. CDR3 bases: TGTGCCAGCAATGAAGGGGGCTATGGCTACACCTTC. It translates to CASNEGGYGYTF. Based on the CDR3 plus reference TRBV2 and TRBJ1-2, the full variable domain is EPEVTQTPSHQVTQMGQEVILRCVPISNHLYFYWYRQILGQKVEFLVSFYNNEISEKSEIFDDQFSVERPDGSNFTLKIRSTKLEDSAMYFCASNEGGYGYTFGSGTRLTVV.

The CDR3 loop is CASSMRAPETQYF. CDR3 nucleotides: TGTGCCAGTAGTATGCGGGCACCAGAGACCCAGTACTTC. V usage is TRBV19 and J usage is TRBJ2-5, with D possibly matching TRBD2 (5 bases). The CDR3 extends over 13 amino acids. CDR1 is LNHDA and CDR2 is SQIVND in the germline V gene (reference sequence). The V end was cut by 3 bases, the J end by 4 bases, with 9 bases between.

This clone came up once. The genes are TRBV7-9 and TRBJ2-5, with 7 bases lining up with TRBD2. Trimming at V came to 7 bases and at J to 5 bases, leaving 4 bases not matched to a gene. This CDR3 comprises 12 residues. The germline gives CDR1 SEHNR, CDR2 FQNEAQ (reference sequence). In DNA form, the CDR3 reads TGTGCCAGCACCTCAGCGGGGGAGACCCAGTACTTC. The encoded protein is CASTSAGETQYF.

This clone was recorded only once. This chain connects TRBV30 to TRBJ2-3; 16 bases are a match to TRBD2. V lost 6 bases, J lost 5 bases, and 17 bases stayed unmatched. Germline CDR1 is GTSNPN and CDR2 is SVGIG (reference sequence). The CDR3 extends over 19 amino acids. CDR3 sequence: CACQSEMGLAGGLVDTQYF. CDR3 bases: TGTGCCTGCCAGAGCGAGATGGGACTAGCGGGAGGGCTGGTAGATACGCAGTATTTT.

The chain recombines TRBV28 with TRBJ1-1; no reliable D call. This CDR3 spans 13 amino acids. Germline assignment: CDR1 MDHEN and CDR2 SYDVKM. The V end lost 4 bases, the J end lost 1 base, and 7 bases lay between the germline ends. DNA for the CDR3: TGTGCCAGCAGTTCACCATCGAACACTGAAGCTTTCTTT. This encodes CASSSPSNTEAFF. Filled out from reference TRBV28 and TRBJ1-1, the complete variable domain reads DVKVTQSSRYLVKRTGEKVFLECVQDMDHENMFWYRQDPGLGLRLIYFSYDVKMKEKGDIPEGYSVSREKKERFSLILESASTNQTSMYLCASSSPSNTEAFFGQGTRLTVV.

The V call is TRBV21-1, the J call TRBJ2-1; the table's D call of TRBD2 was not tested on the DNA. TRBV21-1 counts as a pseudogene. This CDR3 contains 18 residues. CDR3 nucleotide sequence: TGTGCCAGCGGTAGACTTTTGACTAGCGGGAGGGCATGGAATGAGCAGTTCTTC. Protein: CASGRLLTSGRAWNEQFF.

This sequence joins TRBV5-4 and TRBJ2-1, with TRBD1 identical over 9 bases. The CDR3 has 15 residues. With V trimmed by 5 bases and J by 1 base, 4 bases remained unmatched. Germline loops: CDR1 SGHNT, CDR2 YYREEE (reference sequence). CDR3: CASRTGGQSYNEQFF. In DNA form, the CDR3 reads TGTGCCAGCAGGACAGGGGGACAGTCCTACAATGAGCAGTTCTTC.